This T cell receptor beta chain was sequenced for a study of blood T cell repertoires in COVID-19. The CDR3 has 16 residues. Germline-derived CDR1 and CDR2 are SGDLS and YYNGEE. The V and J ends lost 4 bases and 4 bases respectively, with 20 bases between them. In the original workflow: Amplification of reference gene primers provided the estimated nucleated cell counts. Some clones are missing from TCRdb's copy, which holds only in-frame ones; the method was immunoSEQ multiplex PCR. The V and J calls and clone size come from that table; D and trimming were worked out from the DNA. The sample has roughly 200,000 clones, approximately 86% seen once.

The chain carries TRBV9 and TRBJ1-1; no firm D call. The receptor comes from a woman aged 30 to 39 who had been exposed to COVID-19. Specimen: PBMCs or T cells enriched from blood (not recorded which). CDR3 sequence: CASSPQSAITPTEAFF. CDR3 in DNA: TGTGCCAGCAGCCCTCAATCAGCGATCACCCCCACTGAAGCTTTCTTT.